This T cell receptor (beta chain) was captured in a study of Graves' ophthalmopathy and Graves' hyperthyroidism (dated by TCRdb to the late 2010s). Study-wide context: Peripheral blood was collected at initial diagnosis, prior to any treatment. The study used TCR beta repertoire signatures to distinguish Graves' ophthalmopathy from Graves' hyperthyroidism and to predict progression to ophthalmopathy. In total, approximately 140 blood samples were TCR-sequenced: roughly 45 ophthalmopathy, around 75 hyperthyroidism and some 17 hyperthyroidism-to-ophthalmopathy patients. A discovery set of 100 patients (around 40 ophthalmopathy, under 65 stable hyperthyroidism) was enrolled to explore V-J signatures distinguishing ophthalmopathy from hyperthyroidism. The independent validation cohort included roughly 19 hyperthyroidism patients plus 17 patients who later progressed from hyperthyroidism to ophthalmopathy. In six hyperthyroidism patients, the T-cell repertoire of thyroid tissue was compared with the T-cell repertoire of blood. After sampling, hyperthyroidism patients received methimazole starting at 30 mg daily, and ophthalmopathy patients received high-dose intravenous methylprednisolone.

Looking up the germline V gene yields CDR1 MDHEN and CDR2 SYDVKM. Reading from cysteine to phenylalanine, the CDR3 counts 13 amino acids. Of all the DNA, just the CDR3 is kept, 39 bases in frame from base 1. V is clipped by 5 bases and J by 2 bases, and the sequence between their germline boundaries is 10 bases long. For repertoire sequencing, TCR beta CDR3 regions were amplified from RNA transcripts. The first round of RT-PCR was done with HTBI primers and the Qiagen OneStep RT-PCR kit, and was followed by a second round of multiplex PCR, then size selection and purification. The libraries underwent paired-end sequencing with 100 bp reads on an Illumina HiSeq2000. The source study handled its data this way. SOAPnuke was used to process the reads, throwing out any read that had adapters, had uncalled bases, had a mean Phred below 15, or lacked an exact constant-primer or identifier match. COPE v1.2.5 was used to merge high-quality paired reads. Each unique nucleotide sequence was treated as a clonotype, and MiTCR v1.1 was used to align the clonotypes to the IMGT TRB V, D and J references. Only V-J combinations with frequency above 0.0001 were analysed, covering about 99% of repertoires. For each V-J combination, a TCR clonal expansion and chaos score was defined as the ratio of F50 clonal expansion to chaos observed in the TCRdist matrix. Welch's t-statistics and random forest were used to reduce features to about 14 V-J combinations, which were fed into a naive Bayes classifier. Thyroid-blood repertoire similarity was quantified with the Morisita-Horn index. TCRdb trimmed the raw reads at Q25, called clones with MiXCR and kept productive beta chains. Rows with one shared CDR3 protein collapse into an entry with the most common genes and DNA. It is TCRdb's table, rather than the study itself, that gives the V and J calls and clone size. In this sample the table shows roughly 350,000 distinct CDR3 sequences, roughly a sixth of which occur a single time. The ten largest clones add up to 2.4% of the sample.

A patient counted as having stable hyperthyroidism if there was no progression to ophthalmopathy within 18 months of follow-up. Hyperthyroidism patients were newly diagnosed, with disease duration under 2 months, and aged 18 to 65 years. Patients with other autoimmune diseases, uncontrolled infections, pregnancy or lactation were excluded. Diagnosis relied on clinical symptoms, serum thyroxine, TRAb, thyroid ultrasound and orbital computed tomography. Ficoll-Paque density gradient centrifugation was used to isolate PBMCs from 9.5 to 10 ml of fresh peripheral blood. Total RNA was extracted using Trizol reagent, and RNA quality was checked on an Agilent 2100 Bioanalyzer. As to this clonotype: It has no known antigen specificity. No much larger clonotype is one base removed from it; base qualities were not supplied.

Summary of the overall study and its limitations: In validation, the model predicted ophthalmopathy progression with more than 70% sensitivity and about 73% specificity; some 13 predicted patients were CT-confirmed with GO in a median of approximately 6.5 months. Most of the expanded thyroid clonotypes with a frequency above 0.001 were also detected in blood, and it was suggested that the thyroid immune response may be reflected by blood repertoires. In cross-validation, the 13-signature model distinguished ophthalmopathy from stable hyperthyroidism with about 87% sensitivity and around 82% specificity, and in the test set the corresponding values were approximately 80% and 68%. Sample size was not predetermined statistically, and investigators were not blinded to group allocation.

Recombination connected TRBV28 to TRBJ2-7, with the D gene not clear enough to name. The sequenced material came from peripheral blood. The TCR was taken from an adult woman with stable Graves' hyperthyroidism. Here the CDR3 is given as CASSIGRTYEQYF. The nucleotide sequence is given as TGTGCCAGCAGTATCGGCCGTACCTACGAGCAGTACTTC.